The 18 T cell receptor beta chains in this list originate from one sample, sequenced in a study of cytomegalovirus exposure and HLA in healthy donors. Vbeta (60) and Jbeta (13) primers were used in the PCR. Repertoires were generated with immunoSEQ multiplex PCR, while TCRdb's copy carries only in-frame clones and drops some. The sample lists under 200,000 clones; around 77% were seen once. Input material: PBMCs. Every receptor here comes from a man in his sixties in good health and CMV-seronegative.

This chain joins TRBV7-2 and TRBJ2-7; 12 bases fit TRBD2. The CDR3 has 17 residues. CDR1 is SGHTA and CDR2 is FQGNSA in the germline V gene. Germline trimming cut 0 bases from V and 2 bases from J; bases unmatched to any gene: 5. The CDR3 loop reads CASSLALAGGPPYEQYF. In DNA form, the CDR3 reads TGTGCCAGCAGCTTAGCGCTAGCGGGAGGGCCTCCCTACGAGCAGTACTTC.

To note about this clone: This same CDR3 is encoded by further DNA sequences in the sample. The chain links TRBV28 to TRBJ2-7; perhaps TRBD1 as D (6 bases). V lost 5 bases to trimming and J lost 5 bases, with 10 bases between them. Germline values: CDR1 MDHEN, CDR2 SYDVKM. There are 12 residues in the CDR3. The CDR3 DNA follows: TGTGCCAGCAGTGAGGGGGTTCACGAGCAGTACTTC. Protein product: CASSEGVHEQYF. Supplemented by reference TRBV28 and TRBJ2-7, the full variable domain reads DVKVTQSSRYLVKRTGEKVFLECVQDMDHENMFWYRQDPGLGLRLIYFSYDVKMKEKGDIPEGYSVSREKKERFSLILESASTNQTSMYLCASSEGVHEQYFGPGTRLTVT.

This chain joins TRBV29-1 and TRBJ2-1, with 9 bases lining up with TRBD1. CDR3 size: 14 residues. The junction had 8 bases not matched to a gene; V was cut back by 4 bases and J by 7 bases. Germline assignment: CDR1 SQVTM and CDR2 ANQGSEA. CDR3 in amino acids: CSVGGQGITNEQFF. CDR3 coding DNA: TGCAGCGTTGGGGGACAGGGTATAACAAATGAGCAGTTCTTC.

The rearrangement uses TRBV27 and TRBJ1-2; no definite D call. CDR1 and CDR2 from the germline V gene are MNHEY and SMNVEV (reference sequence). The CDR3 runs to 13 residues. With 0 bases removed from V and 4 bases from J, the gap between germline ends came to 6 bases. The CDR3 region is CASSLSGSYGYTF. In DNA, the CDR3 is TGTGCCAGCAGTTTATCTGGGAGCTATGGCTACACCTTC.

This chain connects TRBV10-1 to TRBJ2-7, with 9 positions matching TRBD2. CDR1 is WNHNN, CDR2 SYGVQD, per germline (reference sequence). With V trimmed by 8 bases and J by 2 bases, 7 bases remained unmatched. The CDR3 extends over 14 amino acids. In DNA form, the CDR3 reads TGCGCCAGCTCTTATAGCGGGGGTGCCTACGAGCAGTACTTC. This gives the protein CASSYSGGAYEQYF.

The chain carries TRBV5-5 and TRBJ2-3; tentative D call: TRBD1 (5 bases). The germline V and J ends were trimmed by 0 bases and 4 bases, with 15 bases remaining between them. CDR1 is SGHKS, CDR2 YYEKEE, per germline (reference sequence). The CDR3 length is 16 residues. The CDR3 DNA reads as TGTGCCAGCAGCTTGGAGGGCAGGGTAGGCCCAGATACGCAGTATTTT. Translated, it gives CASSLEGRVGPDTQYF.

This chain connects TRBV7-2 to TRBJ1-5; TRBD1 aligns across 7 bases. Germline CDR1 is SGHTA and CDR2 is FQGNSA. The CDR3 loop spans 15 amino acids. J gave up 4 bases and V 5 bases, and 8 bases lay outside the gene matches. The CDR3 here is CASSARPDRNQPQHF. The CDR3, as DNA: TGTGCCAGCAGCGCCAGACCGGACAGGAATCAGCCCCAGCATTTT.

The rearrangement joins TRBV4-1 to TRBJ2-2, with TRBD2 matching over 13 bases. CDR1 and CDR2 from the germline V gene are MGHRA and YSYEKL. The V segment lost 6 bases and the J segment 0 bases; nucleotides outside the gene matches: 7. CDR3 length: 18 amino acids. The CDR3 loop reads CASSLRTSGSTNTGELFF. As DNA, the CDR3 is TGCGCCAGCAGTCTCCGGACTAGCGGGAGTACGAACACCGGGGAGCTGTTTTTT.

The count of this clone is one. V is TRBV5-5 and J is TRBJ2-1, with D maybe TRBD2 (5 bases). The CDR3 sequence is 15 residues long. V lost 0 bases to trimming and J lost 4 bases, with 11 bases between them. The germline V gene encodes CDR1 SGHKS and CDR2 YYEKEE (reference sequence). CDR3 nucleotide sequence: TGTGCCAGCAGCTTGGCCGGGGTTTGGTACAATGAGCAGTTCTTC. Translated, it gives CASSLAGVWYNEQFF. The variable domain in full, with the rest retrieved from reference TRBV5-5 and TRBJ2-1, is DAGVTQSPTHLIKTRGQQVTLRCSPISGHKSVSWYQQVLGQGPQFIFQYYEKEERGRGNFPDRFSARQFPNYSSELNVNALLLGDSALYLCASSLAGVWYNEQFFGPGTRLTVL.

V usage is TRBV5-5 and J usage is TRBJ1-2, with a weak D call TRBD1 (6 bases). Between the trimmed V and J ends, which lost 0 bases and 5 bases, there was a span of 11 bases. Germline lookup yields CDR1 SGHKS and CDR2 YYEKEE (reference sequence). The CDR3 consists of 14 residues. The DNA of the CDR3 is TGTGCCAGCAGCTTGGGGACTCAGGGGTATGGCTACACCTTC. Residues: CASSLGTQGYGYTF.

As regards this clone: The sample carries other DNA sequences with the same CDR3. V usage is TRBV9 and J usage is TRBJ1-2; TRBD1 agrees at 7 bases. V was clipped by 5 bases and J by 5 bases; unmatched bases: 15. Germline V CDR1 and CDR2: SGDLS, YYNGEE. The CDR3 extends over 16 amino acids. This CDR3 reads CASSAGRGGGFYGYTF. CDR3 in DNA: TGTGCCAGCAGTGCCGGACGAGGGGGCGGATTTTATGGCTACACCTTC.

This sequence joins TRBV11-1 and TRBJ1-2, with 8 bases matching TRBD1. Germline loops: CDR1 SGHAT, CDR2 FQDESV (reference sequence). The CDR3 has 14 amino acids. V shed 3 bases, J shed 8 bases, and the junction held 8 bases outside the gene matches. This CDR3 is CASSFQGAGQGYTF. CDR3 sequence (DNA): TGTGCCAGCAGCTTTCAGGGGGCTGGCCAAGGCTACACCTTC.

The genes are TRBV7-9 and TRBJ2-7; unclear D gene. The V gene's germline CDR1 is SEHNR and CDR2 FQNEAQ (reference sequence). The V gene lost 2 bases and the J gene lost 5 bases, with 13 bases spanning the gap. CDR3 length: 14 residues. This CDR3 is CASSLRGLVDEQYF. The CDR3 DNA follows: TGTGCCAGCAGCTTACGTGGGCTGGTCGACGAGCAGTACTTC.

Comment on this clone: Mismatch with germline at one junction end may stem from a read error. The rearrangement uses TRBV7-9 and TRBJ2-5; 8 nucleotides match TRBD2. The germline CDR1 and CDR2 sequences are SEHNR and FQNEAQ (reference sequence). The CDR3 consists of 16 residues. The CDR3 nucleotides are TGTTCCAGCAGCGGGGGCGCGAACAGACGCCAAGAGACCCAGTACTTC. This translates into CSSSGGANRRQETQYF.

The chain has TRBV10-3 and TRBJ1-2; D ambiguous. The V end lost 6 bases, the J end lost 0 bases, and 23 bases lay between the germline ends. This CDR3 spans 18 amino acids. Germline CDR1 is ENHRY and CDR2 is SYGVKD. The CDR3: CAIRFTLAEHLANYGYTF. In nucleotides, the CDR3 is TGTGCCATCAGATTTACACTGGCGGAGCACTTAGCTAACTATGGCTACACCTTC.

CDR3: CASSPLAGGLNEQFF. The CDR3 nucleotides are TGCGCCAGCAGCCCCCTAGCGGGGGGGCTCAATGAGCAGTTCTTC. The V gene is TRBV5-1, the J gene TRBJ2-1, with TRBD2 identical over 12 bases. Germline-derived CDR1 and CDR2 are SGHRS and YFSETQ. The CDR3 is 15 amino acids. V was clipped by 4 bases and J by 6 bases; unmatched bases: 5.

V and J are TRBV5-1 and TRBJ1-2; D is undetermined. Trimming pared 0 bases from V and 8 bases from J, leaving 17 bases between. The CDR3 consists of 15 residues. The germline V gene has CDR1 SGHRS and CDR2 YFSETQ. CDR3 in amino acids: CASSLDGVFAAGYTF. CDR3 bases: TGCGCCAGCAGCTTGGATGGCGTTTTCGCGGCAGGCTACACCTTC.

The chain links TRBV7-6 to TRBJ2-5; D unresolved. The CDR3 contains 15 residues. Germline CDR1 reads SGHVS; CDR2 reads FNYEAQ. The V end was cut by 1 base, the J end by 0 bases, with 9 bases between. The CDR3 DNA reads TGTGCCAGCAGCTTAGGCGGCCGGAACCAAGAGACCCAGTACTTC. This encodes CASSLGGRNQETQYF.